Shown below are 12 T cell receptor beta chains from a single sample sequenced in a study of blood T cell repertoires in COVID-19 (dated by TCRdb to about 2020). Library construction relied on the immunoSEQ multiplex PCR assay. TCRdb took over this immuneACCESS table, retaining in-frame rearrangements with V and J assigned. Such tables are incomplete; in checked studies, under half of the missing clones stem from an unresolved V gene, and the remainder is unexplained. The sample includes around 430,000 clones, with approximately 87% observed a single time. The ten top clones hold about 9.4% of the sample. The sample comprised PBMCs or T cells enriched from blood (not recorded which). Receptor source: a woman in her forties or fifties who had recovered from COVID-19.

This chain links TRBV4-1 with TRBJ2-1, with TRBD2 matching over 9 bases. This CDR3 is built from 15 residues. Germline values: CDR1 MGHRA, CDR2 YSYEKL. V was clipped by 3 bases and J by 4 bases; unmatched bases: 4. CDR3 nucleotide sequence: TGCGCCAGCAGCCATGAGCGGGGGGTGTACAATGAGCAGTTCTTC. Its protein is CASSHERGVYNEQFF.

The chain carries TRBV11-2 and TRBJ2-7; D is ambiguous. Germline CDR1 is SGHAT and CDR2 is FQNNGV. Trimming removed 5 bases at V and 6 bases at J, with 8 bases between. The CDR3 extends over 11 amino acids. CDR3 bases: TGTGCCAGCAGCGCCGCCAGCGAGCAGTACTTC. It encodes CASSAASEQYF.

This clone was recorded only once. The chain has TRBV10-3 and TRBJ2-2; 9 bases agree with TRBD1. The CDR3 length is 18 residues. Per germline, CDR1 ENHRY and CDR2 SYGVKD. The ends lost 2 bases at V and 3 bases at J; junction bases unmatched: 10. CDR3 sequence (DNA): TGTGCCATCAGTGAGCCGGGACAGGGACGGTACGACACCGGGGAGCTGTTTTTT. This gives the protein CAISEPGQGRYDTGELFF.

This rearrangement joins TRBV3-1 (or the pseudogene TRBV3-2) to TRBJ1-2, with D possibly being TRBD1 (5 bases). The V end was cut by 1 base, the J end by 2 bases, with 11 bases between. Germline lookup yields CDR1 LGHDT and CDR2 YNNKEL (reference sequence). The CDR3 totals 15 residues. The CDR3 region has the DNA TGTGCCAGCAGCCAAGCGAATGGGGCGAACTATGGCTACACCTTC. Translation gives CASSQANGANYGYTF.

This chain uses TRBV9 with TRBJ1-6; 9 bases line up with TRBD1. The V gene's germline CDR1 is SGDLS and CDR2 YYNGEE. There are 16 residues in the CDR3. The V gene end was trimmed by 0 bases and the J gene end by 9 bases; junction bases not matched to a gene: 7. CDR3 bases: TGTGCCAGCAGCGTAGGCCAGGGACAGGGTGCTTCACCCCTCCACTTT. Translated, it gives CASSVGQGQGASPLHF.

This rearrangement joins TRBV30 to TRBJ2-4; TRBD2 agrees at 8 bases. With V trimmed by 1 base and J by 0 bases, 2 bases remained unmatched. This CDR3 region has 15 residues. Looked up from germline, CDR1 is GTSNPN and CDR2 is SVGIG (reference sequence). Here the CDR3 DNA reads TGTGCCTGGAGTGGCGGGGGGAGAGCCAAAAACATTCAGTACTTC. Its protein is CAWSGGGRAKNIQYF.

The CDR3 is CASSLQGRGLGGYTF. The DNA of the CDR3 is TGTGCCAGCAGTTTACAGGGTAGGGGTTTGGGGGGCTACACCTTC. The chain joins TRBV27 to TRBJ1-2, with a tentative D call TRBD1 (5 bases). The CDR3 contains 15 residues. Germline V CDR1 and CDR2: MNHEY, SMNVEV (reference sequence). V was cut by 2 bases and J by 8 bases, with 18 bases left in between.

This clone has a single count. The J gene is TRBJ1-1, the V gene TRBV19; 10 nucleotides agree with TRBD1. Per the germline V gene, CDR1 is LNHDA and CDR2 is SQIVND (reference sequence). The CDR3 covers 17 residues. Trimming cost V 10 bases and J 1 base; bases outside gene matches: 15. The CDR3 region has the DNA TGTGCCACAGGTGCTGGGACAGGGGAAGTCCCGAACACTGAAGCTTTCTTT. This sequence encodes CATGAGTGEVPNTEAFF.

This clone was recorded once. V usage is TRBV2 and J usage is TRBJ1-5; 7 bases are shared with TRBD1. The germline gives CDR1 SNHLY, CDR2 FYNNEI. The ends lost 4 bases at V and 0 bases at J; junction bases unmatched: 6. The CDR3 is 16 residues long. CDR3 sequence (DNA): TGTGCCAGCAGTGGACAGGGAAAATTTAGCAATCAGCCCCAGCATTTT. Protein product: CASSGQGKFSNQPQHF.

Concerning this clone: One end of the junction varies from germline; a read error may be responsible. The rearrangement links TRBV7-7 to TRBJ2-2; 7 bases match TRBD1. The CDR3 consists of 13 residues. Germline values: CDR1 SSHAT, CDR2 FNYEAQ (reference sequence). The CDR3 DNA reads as TGTGCTAGCAGCATAGACAGGGCCGGGGAGCTGTTTTTT. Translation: CASSIDRAGELFF.

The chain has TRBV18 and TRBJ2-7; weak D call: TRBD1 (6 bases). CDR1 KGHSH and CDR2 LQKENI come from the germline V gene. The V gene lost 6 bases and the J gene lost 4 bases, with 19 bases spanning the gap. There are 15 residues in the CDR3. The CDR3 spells CASSTSQGLGYEQYF. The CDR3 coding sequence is TGTGCCAGCTCGACAAGTCAGGGGTTGGGATACGAGCAGTACTTC.

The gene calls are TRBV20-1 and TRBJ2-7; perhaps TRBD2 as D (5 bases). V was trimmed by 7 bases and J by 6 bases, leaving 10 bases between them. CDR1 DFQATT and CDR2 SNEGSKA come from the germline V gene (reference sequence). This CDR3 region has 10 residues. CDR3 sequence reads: CSVPGVEQYF. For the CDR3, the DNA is TGCAGTGTGCCCGGGGTCGAGCAGTACTTC.